A single sample gave rise to the 10 T cell receptor beta chains below, sequenced in a study of cytomegalovirus exposure and HLA in healthy donors. The PCR was carried out with 60 Vbeta primers and 13 Jbeta primers. Data came from immunoSEQ multiplex PCR; TCRdb stores just in-frame clones and leaves some out. The data show 110,000 to 150,000 clones, 68% seen once. Sequencing was carried out using PBMCs. All receptors come from a man aged 60-69 years in good health and CMV-seronegative.

The J gene is TRBJ1-5, the V gene TRBV28; TRBD1 matches 8 bases. Germline CDR1 MDHEN, CDR2 SYDVKM. V lost 5 bases, J lost 5 bases, and 11 bases stayed unmatched. The CDR3 runs 16 residues. The CDR3 DNA is TGTGCCAGCAGTCCGGGACAGGCGGGACCTTATCAGCCCCAGCATTTT. Residues: CASSPGQAGPYQPQHF.

The rearrangement joins TRBV27 to TRBJ2-7; 14 bases are shared with TRBD2. Germline CDR1 is MNHEY and CDR2 is SMNVEV (reference sequence). J gave up 2 bases and V 6 bases, and 3 bases lay outside the gene matches. There are 15 residues in the CDR3. The DNA of the CDR3 is TGTGCCAGCAGACGGGGACTAGCGGGAGCCTACGAGCAGTACTTC. Translating gives CASRRGLAGAYEQYF.

This clone was observed a few times. J is TRBJ2-7 and V is TRBV10-3; maybe TRBD1 (5 bases). This CDR3 has 13 residues. CDR1 is ENHRY, CDR2 SYGVKD, per germline. V gave up 2 bases and J gave up 5 bases, with 10 bases separating them. This CDR3 is CAISEGAEDEQYF. CDR3 bases: TGTGCCATCAGTGAGGGGGCAGAGGACGAGCAGTACTTC.

The J gene is TRBJ2-1, the V gene TRBV5-4; TRBD2 aligns across 9 bases. The germline CDR1 and CDR2 sequences are SGHNT and YYREEE (reference sequence). V trimming: 0 bases; J trimming: 4 bases; junction bases outside the gene matches: 5. This CDR3 is built from 16 residues. For the CDR3, the DNA is TGTGCCAGCAGCTTGGCGGGACTAGCCGGGTACAATGAGCAGTTCTTC. Its translation is CASSLAGLAGYNEQFF.

The chain recombines TRBV29-1 with TRBJ1-2, with TRBD1 matching 10 bases. V lost 7 bases to trimming and J lost 3 bases; unmatched junction nucleotides: 14. The CDR3 loop spans 16 amino acids. Germline lookup yields CDR1 SQVTM and CDR2 ANQGSEA. The CDR3 protein is CSGLTTGGRVDYGYTF. DNA of the CDR3: TGCAGCGGACTGACGACAGGGGGCAGGGTGGACTATGGCTACACCTTC.

This sequence joins TRBV30 and TRBJ1-4; TRBD1 aligns across 9 bases. The CDR3 covers 13 residues. V shed 5 bases and J 8 bases; nucleotides not matched to a gene: 6. Looked up from germline, CDR1 is GTSNPN and CDR2 is SVGIG (reference sequence). The CDR3 nucleotides are TGTGCCTGGGACCCGGGACAGGGAGAAAAACTGTTTTTT. Protein: CAWDPGQGEKLFF.

This clone turned up a few times. The chain couples TRBV6-5 to TRBJ2-2, with TRBD1 identical over 7 bases. Germline loops: CDR1 MNHEY, CDR2 SVGAGI. This CDR3 has 15 residues. V lost 5 bases to trimming and J lost 0 bases; unmatched junction nucleotides: 3. CDR3 sequence: CASSPTGANTGELFF. The CDR3 DNA sequence: TGTGCCAGCAGTCCTACAGGGGCGAACACCGGGGAGCTGTTTTTT.

This chain joins TRBV6-6 and TRBJ1-4, with D possibly TRBD1 on 6 matching bases. The length of the CDR3 is 14 residues. Trimming removed 1 base at V and 8 bases at J, with 11 bases between. The V gene's germline CDR1 is MNHNY and CDR2 SVGAGI (reference sequence). The CDR3 DNA sequence: TGTGCCAGCAGTTACTTGGCAGGGGAGGAAAAACTGTTTTTT. Residues: CASSYLAGEEKLFF.

The chain employs TRBV5-5 and TRBJ1-2, with D possibly being TRBD1 (5 bases). Germline CDR1 SGHKS, CDR2 YYEKEE (reference sequence). The CDR3 has 14 residues. The V end was cut by 2 bases, the J end by 3 bases, with 11 bases between. CDR3 amino acids: CASSFAGGDYGYTF. In DNA form, the CDR3 reads TGTGCCAGCAGCTTCGCAGGAGGGGACTATGGCTACACCTTC.

V is TRBV27 and J is TRBJ2-3, with 9 bases aligning to TRBD2. The CDR3 runs to 17 residues. The V segment lost 2 bases and the J segment 1 base; nucleotides outside the gene matches: 7. Germline-derived CDR1 and CDR2 are MNHEY and SMNVEV (reference sequence). CDR3 region: CASSLKRLAGRTDTQYF. CDR3 bases: TGTGCCAGCAGTTTAAAGAGGCTAGCGGGGCGCACAGATACGCAGTATTTT.